What follows are 8 T cell receptor beta chains derived from one specimen sequenced in a study of Ad26.COV2.S vaccination and SARS-CoV-2 variants. Assay: immunoSEQ multiplex PCR; the TCRdb copy retains only in-frame clones and omits some. The data show about 680,000 clones, about 90% seen once. Specified treatment: over 15 received Ad26.COV2.S at low or high dose, single or two shots; about 5 received placebo; per-sample allocation not given. Repertoires come from day 63 after the first vaccine or placebo injection. This specimen was peripheral blood, taken in a trial of Ad26.COV2.S vaccine versus placebo. The source of these receptors is a person between 18 and 60 years old who received the Ad26.COV2.S COVID-19 vaccine or a placebo.

CDR3 sequence (DNA): TGTGCCAGCAGCCCACTAGCGGGAGAGAGACTGTTGTCCTACAATGAGCAGTTCTTC. This translates into CASSPLAGERLLSYNEQFF. V usage is TRBV7-9 and J usage is TRBJ2-1; 11 nucleotides agree with TRBD2. The CDR3 totals 19 residues. Germline CDR1 reads SEHNR; CDR2 reads FQNEAQ (reference sequence). Trimming at V came to 5 bases and at J to 1 base, leaving 13 bases not matched to a gene.

The CDR3: CASSARGSGINTGELFF. CDR3 DNA: TGCGCCAGCAGTGCTCGGGGTAGCGGGATCAACACCGGGGAGCTGTTTTTT. The V and J genes are TRBV10-1 and TRBJ2-2; 8 positions match TRBD2. Per the germline V gene, CDR1 is WNHNN and CDR2 is SYGVQD (reference sequence). V lost 4 bases to trimming and J lost 2 bases; unmatched junction nucleotides: 9. The CDR3 sequence is 17 residues long.

The genes are TRBV19 and TRBJ2-1; D is uncertain. This CDR3 contains 13 residues. Trimming stripped 4 bases from V and 15 bases from J, with 19 bases between. CDR1 and CDR2 (germline): LNHDA, SQIVND (reference sequence). This CDR3 reads CASSSPPLSPLFF. CDR3 DNA: TGTGCCAGTAGTAGCCCCCCTCTAAGCCCGTTGTTCTTC. Based on the CDR3 plus reference TRBV19 and TRBJ2-1, the full variable domain is DGGITQSPKYLFRKEGQNVTLSCEQNLNHDAMYWYRQDPGQGLRLIYYSQIVNDFQKGDIAEGYSVSREKKESFPLTVTSAQKNPTAFYLCASSSPPLSPLFFGPGTRLTVL.

Points on this clone: The sample holds other DNA sequences that translate to the same CDR3. This sequence joins TRBV5-1 and TRBJ1-4, with D tentatively TRBD1 (6 bases). Germline CDR1 SGHRS, CDR2 YFSETQ. Deletions cut 4 bases from V and 5 bases from J, with 9 bases between. The CDR3 extends over 13 amino acids. CDR3 in amino acids: CASSPGTNEKLFF. The CDR3 nucleotides are TGCGCCAGCAGCCCGGGGACAAATGAAAAACTGTTTTTT. The full variable domain, with the rest looked up from reference TRBV5-1 and TRBJ1-4, is KAGVTQTPRYLIKTRGQQVTLSCSPISGHRSVSWYQQTPGQGLQFLFEYFSETQRNKGNFPGRFSGRQFSNSRSEMNVSTLELGDSALYLCASSPGTNEKLFFGSGTQLSVL.

This chain joins TRBV19 and TRBJ2-1; 12 nucleotides line up with TRBD2. CDR3 size: 15 residues. Looked up from germline, CDR1 is LNHDA and CDR2 is SQIVND (reference sequence). V shed 4 bases, J shed 10 bases, and the junction held 8 bases outside the gene matches. CDR3 protein: CASSTPILAGGEQFF. DNA for the CDR3: TGTGCCAGTAGTACCCCTATACTAGCGGGAGGAGAGCAGTTCTTC.

The chain couples TRBV2 to TRBJ1-1, with D hard to call. Germline V lookup: CDR1 SNHLY, CDR2 FYNNEI. This CDR3 spans 14 amino acids. Trimming cost V 7 bases and J 0 bases, with 12 bases left between them. For the CDR3, the DNA is TGTGCCAGCAAAACCCCCGGGATGAACACTGAAGCTTTCTTT. Translating it yields CASKTPGMNTEAFF.

The table lists this clone with a count of one. The DNA of the CDR3 is TGTGCCAGCAGCTTAGAAAGGGGGACAAATGAGCAGTTCTTC. Amino acid sequence: CASSLERGTNEQFF. The chain combines TRBV11-2 with TRBJ2-1; tentatively, D is TRBD1 (6 bases). Germline V gene sequence: CDR1 SGHAT, CDR2 FQNNGV. The CDR3 totals 14 residues. V shed 0 bases and J shed 7 bases, with 10 bases lying between them.

The CDR3 nucleotides are TGTGCCAGCAGTCCGACACCGAACACTGAAGCTTTCTTT. This codes for CASSPTPNTEAFF. The J gene is TRBJ1-1, the V gene TRBV27; D is ambiguous. The CDR3 has 13 amino acids. V lost 5 bases and J 1 base, leaving 8 bases between the germline ends. The germline V gene has CDR1 MNHEY and CDR2 SMNVEV (reference sequence).